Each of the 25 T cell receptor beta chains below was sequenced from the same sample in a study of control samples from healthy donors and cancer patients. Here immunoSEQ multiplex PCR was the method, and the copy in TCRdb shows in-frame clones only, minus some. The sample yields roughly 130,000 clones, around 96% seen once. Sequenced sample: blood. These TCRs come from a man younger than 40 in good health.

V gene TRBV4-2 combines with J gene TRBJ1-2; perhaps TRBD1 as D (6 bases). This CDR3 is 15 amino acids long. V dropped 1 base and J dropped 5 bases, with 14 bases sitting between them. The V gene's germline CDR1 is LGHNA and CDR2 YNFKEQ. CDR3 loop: CASSQGGDRTYGYTF. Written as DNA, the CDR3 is TGTGCCAGCAGCCAAGGGGGTGACAGGACGTATGGCTACACCTTC.

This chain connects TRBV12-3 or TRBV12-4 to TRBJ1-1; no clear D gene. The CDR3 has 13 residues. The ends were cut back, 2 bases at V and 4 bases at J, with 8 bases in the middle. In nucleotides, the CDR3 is TGTGCCAGCAGTTTAAAGTCGGGCACTGAAGCTTTCTTT. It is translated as CASSLKSGTEAFF.

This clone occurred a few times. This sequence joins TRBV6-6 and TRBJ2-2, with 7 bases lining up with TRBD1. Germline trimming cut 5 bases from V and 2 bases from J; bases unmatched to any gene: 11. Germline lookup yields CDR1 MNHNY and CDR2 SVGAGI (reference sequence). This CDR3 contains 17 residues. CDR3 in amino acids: CASSPGDSGPNTGELFF. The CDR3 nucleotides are TGTGCCAGCAGTCCAGGGGACAGTGGACCCAACACCGGGGAGCTGTTTTTT.

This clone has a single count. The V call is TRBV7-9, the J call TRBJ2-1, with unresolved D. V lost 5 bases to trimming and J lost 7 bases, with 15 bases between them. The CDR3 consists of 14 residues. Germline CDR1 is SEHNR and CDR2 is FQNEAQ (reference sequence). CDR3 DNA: TGTGCCAGCAGCCCGTTTTCTGGAGCGAATGAGCAGTTCTTC. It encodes CASSPFSGANEQFF.

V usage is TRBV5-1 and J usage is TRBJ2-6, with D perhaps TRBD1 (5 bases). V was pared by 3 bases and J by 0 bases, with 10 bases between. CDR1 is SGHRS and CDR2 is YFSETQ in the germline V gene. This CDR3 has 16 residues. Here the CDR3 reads CASSSTVLSGANVLTF. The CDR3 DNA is TGCGCCAGCAGCTCGACAGTGCTCTCTGGGGCCAACGTCCTGACTTTC.

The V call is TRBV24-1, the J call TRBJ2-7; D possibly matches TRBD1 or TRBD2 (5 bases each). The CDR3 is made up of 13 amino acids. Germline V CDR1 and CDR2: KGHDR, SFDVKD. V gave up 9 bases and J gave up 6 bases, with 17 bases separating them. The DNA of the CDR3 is TGTGCCACCGATCCGGGGCTCGCCTCCGAGCAGTACTTC. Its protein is CATDPGLASEQYF.

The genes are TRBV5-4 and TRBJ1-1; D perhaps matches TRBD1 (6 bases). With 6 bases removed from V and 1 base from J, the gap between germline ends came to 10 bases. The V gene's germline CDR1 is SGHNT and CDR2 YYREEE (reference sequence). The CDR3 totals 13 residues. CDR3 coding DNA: TGTGCCAGCAAAGAGGGGGGGAACACTGAAGCTTTCTTT. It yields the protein CASKEGGNTEAFF.

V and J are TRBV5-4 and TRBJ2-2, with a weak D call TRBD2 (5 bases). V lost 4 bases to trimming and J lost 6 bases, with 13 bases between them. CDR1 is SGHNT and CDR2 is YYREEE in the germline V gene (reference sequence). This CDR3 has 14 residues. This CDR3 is CASSPEGWSGELFF. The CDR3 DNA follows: TGTGCCAGCAGCCCAGAGGGTTGGTCCGGGGAGCTGTTTTTT. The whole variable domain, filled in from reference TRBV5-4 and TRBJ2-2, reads ETGVTQSPTHLIKTRGQQVTLRCSSQSGHNTVSWYQQALGQGPQFIFQYYREEENGRGNFPPRFSGLQFPNYSSELNVNALELDDSALYLCASSPEGWSGELFFGEGSRLTVL.

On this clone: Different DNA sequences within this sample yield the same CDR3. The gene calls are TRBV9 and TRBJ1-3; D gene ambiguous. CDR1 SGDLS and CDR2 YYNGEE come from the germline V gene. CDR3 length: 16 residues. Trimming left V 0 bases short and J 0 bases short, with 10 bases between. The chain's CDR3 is CASSVAGESSGNTIYF. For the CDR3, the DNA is TGTGCCAGCAGCGTAGCGGGCGAATCCTCTGGAAACACCATATATTTT.

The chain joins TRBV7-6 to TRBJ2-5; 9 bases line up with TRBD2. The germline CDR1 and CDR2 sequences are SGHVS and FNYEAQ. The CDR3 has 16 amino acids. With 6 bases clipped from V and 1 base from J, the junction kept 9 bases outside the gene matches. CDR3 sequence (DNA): TGTGCCAGCAGTACGACTAGCGGCCGTACCCAAGAGACCCAGTACTTC. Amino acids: CASSTTSGRTQETQYF. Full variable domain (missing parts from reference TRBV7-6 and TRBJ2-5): GAGVSQSPRYKVTKRGQDVALRCDPISGHVSLYWYRQALGQGPEFLTYFNYEAQQDKSGLPNDRFSAERPEGSISTLTIQRTEQRDSAMYRCASSTTSGRTQETQYFGPGTRLLVL.

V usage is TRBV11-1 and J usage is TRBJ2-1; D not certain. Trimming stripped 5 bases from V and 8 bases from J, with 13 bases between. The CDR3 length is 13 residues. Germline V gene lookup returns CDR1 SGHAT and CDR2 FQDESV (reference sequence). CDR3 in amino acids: CASSPSSVHEQFF. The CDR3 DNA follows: TGTGCCAGCAGCCCATCTAGTGTCCATGAGCAGTTCTTC.

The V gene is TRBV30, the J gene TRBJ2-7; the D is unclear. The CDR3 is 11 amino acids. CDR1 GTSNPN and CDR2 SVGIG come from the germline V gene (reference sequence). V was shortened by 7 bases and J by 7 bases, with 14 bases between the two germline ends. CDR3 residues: CAFWVGNEQYF. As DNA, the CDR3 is TGTGCCTTCTGGGTAGGTAATGAGCAGTACTTC.

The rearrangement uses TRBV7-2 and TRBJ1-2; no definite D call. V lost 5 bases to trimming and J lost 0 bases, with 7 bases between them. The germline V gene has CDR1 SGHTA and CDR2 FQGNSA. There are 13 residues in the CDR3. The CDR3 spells CASSPTTNYGYTF. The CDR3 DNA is TGTGCCAGCAGCCCAACTACTAACTATGGCTACACCTTC.

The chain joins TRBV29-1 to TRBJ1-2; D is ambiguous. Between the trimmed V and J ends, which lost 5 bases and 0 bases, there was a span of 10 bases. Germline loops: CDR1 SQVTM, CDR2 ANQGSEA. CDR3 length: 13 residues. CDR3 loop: CSVIEQTNYGYTF. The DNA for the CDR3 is TGCAGCGTTATCGAACAAACTAACTATGGCTACACCTTC.

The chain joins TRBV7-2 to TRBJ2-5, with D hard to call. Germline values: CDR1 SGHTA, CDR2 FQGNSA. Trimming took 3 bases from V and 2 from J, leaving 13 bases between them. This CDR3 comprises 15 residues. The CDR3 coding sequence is TGTGCCAGCAGCTTTCGCGTGTCTGAGCAAGAGACCCAGTACTTC. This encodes CASSFRVSEQETQYF.

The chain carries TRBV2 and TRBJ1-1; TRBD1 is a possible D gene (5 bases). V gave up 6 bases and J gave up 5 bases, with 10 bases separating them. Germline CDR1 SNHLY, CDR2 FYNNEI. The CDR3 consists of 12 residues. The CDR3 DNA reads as TGTGCCAGCAGCTACAGGAAAACTGAAGCTTTCTTT. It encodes CASSYRKTEAFF.

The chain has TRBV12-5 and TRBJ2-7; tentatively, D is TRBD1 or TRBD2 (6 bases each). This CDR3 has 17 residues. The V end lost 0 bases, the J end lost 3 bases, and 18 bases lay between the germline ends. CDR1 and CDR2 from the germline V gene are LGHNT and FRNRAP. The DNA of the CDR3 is TGTGCTAGTGGTTTGGTACTTATGGGGGGCAGCTTCTACGAGCAGTACTTC. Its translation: CASGLVLMGGSFYEQYF.

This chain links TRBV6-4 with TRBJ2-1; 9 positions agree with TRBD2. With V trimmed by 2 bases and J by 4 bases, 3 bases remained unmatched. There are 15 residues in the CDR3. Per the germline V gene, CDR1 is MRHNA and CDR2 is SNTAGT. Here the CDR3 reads CASSDLAGSYNEQFF. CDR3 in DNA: TGTGCCAGCAGTGACCTAGCGGGGAGTTACAATGAGCAGTTCTTC.

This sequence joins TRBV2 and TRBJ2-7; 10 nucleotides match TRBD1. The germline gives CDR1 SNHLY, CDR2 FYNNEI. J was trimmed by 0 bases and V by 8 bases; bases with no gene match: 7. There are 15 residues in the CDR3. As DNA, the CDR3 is TGTGCCAGCGGGGAGGACAGGGGGGACTCCTACGAGCAGTACTTC. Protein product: CASGEDRGDSYEQYF.

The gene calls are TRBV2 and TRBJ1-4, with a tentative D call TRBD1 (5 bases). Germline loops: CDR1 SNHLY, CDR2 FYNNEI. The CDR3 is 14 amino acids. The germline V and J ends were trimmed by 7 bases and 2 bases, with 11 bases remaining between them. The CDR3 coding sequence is TGTGCCAGCAAGCCCCAGGGTACTAATGAAAAACTGTTTTTT. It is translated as CASKPQGTNEKLFF.

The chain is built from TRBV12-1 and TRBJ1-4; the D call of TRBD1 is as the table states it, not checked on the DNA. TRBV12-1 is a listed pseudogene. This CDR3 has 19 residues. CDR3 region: CASSSRGPPKLSTNEKLFF. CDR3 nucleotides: TGTGCCAGCAGCTCCAGGGGACCACCAAAACTCTCAACTAATGAAAAACTGTTTTTT.

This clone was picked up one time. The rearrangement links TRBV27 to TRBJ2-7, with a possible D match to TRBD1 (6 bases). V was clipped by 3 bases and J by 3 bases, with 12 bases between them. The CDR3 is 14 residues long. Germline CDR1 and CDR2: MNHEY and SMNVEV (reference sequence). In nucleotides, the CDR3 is TGTGCCAGCAGTTTCGGGGACACAAACTACGAGCAGTACTTC. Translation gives CASSFGDTNYEQYF.

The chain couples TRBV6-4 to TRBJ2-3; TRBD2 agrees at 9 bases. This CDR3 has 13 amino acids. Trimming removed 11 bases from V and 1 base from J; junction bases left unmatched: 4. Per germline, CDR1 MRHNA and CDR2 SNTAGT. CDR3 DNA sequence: TGTGCCTCCTCTAGCGGGGGCACAGATACGCAGTATTTT. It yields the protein CASSSGGTDTQYF.

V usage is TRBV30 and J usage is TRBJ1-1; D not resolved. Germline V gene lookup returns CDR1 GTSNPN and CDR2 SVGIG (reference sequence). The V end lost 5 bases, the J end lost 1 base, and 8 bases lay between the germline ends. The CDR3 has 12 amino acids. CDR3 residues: CAWGRENTEAFF. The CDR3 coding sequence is TGTGCCTGGGGGAGGGAGAACACTGAAGCTTTCTTT.

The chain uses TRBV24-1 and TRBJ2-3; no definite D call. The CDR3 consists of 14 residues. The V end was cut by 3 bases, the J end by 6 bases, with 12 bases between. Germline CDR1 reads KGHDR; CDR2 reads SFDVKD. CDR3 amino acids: CATSDKTAMDTQYF. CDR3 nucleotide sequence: TGTGCCACCAGTGATAAGACCGCGATGGATACGCAGTATTTT.